This section outlines one TCR beta chain sequence together with its context. Its antigen is not identified. The germline V gene encodes CDR1 SGDLS and CDR2 YYNGEE. V lost 2 bases, J lost 7 bases, and 10 bases stayed unmatched. There are 15 residues in the CDR3. Sequencing of cultured CD4+ T cell DNA used the Oncomine TCR Beta short-read assay. DNA came from CD4+ T cells after culture. Via MiXCR, TCRdb re-called the PCR reads, giving one row per CDR3 protein. The repertoire includes about 20,000 distinct CDR3 sequences, 40% to 45% of them detected once, and just under 3% sits in the top ten. The sample belongs to a study of vaccination and CD4 T cells after COVID-19. The wider study: Typically, post-vaccine samples were obtained a median roughly 70 days after dose two, within a range of 14 to 241.

The treatment: approximately 11-day PBMC culture with coronavirus spike peptide pools or control peptides (ViraFEST assay). ViraFEST enlarged antigen-specific T cell populations with peptide pools and afterwards sequenced TCRs. Peptide pools at about 9.7 ug/ml, together with 7.5 to 10 IU/ml IL-2, were added to cultures of two million PBMCs per well. The J gene is TRBJ2-3, the V gene TRBV9; 7 nucleotides agree with TRBD2. The receptor was isolated from a human donor who had recovered from COVID-19. The source was CD4+ T cells from blood, cultured in vitro, collected after SARS-CoV-2 vaccination. The CDR3 nucleotides are TGTGCCAGCAGCGTGTCTAGCGGAGAGATAAATACGCAGTATTTT. This codes for CASSVSSGEINTQYF.